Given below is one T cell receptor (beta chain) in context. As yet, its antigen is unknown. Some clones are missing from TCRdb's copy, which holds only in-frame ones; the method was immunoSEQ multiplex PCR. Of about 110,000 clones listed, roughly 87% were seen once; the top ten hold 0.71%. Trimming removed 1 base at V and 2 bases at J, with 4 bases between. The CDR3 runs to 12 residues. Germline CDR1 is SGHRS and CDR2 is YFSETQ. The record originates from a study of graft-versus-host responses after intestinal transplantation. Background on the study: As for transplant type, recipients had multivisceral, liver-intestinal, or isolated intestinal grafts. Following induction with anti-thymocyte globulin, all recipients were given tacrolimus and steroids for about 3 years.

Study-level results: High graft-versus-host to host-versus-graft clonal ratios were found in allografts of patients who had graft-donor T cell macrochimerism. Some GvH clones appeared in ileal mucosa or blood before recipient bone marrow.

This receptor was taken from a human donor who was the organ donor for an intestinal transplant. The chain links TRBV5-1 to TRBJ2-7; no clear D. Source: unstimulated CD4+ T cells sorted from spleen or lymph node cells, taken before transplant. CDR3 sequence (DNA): TGCGCCAGCAGCTTGACTACCTACGAGCAGTACTTC. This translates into CASSLTTYEQYF.